This T cell receptor beta chain was identified during a study of shared clonotypes between healthy human individuals. The overall study: The donors, a couple of women and three men, were aged 18 to 49.

The table lists this clone with a few counts. Its antigen is unidentified. Germline V gene data show CDR1 as DFQATT and CDR2 as SNEGSKA (reference sequence). Trimming stripped 7 bases from V and 7 bases from J, with 13 bases between. The CDR3 has 11 residues. All the donors were Caucasian adults who lived in Nashville, Tennessee. The study, taken as a whole, reports: An effect of sequencing depth on clonotype sharing among donors was expected.

How the authors handled the data: In the immunoSEQ data, sequences were junction-only and lacked quality scores, so filtering differed. Here immunoSEQ multiplex PCR was the method, and the copy in TCRdb shows in-frame clones only, minus some. That table supplies the V and J calls and clone size; D and trimming were determined from the DNA. In the table there are about half a million clones, 60% to 85% of which are singletons. The V and J genes are TRBV20-1 and TRBJ1-1, with D uncertain. This TCR derives from a woman between 35 and 50 years old in good health. Some clones in this sample may be carry-over from other donors' samples. The sequenced sample was PBMCs. CDR3 in amino acids: CSGARYGEAFF. The CDR3 region has the DNA TGCAGTGGCGCGAGGTACGGTGAAGCTTTCTTT.